A single sample gave rise to the 19 T cell receptor beta chains below, sequenced in a study of cytomegalovirus exposure and HLA in healthy donors. PCR used 60 Vbeta primers and 13 Jbeta primers. This table comes from immunoSEQ multiplex PCR, and its TCRdb copy is limited to in-frame clones, with some not included. The table lists roughly 190,000 clones, 12% of them singletons. The sample consisted of PBMCs. These receptor sequences come from a man aged 45-60 years in good health and CMV-seropositive.

The J gene is TRBJ1-1, the V gene TRBV13, with TRBD1 matching 9 bases. Germline V lookup: CDR1 PRHDT, CDR2 FYEKMQ (reference sequence). The V gene end was trimmed by 0 bases and the J gene end by 5 bases; junction bases not matched to a gene: 7. CDR3 length equals 16 residues. CDR3 protein: CASSLGQGAFNTEAFF. The CDR3 nucleotides are TGTGCCAGCAGCTTAGGACAGGGGGCCTTTAATACTGAAGCTTTCTTT.

This clone turned up a few times. This rearrangement joins TRBV18 to TRBJ2-7; TRBD1 matches 11 bases. J gave up 5 bases and V 6 bases, and 6 bases lay outside the gene matches. CDR3 length: 14 amino acids. Per germline, CDR1 KGHSH and CDR2 LQKENI. CDR3 bases: TGTGCCAGCTCGTCCGGGACAGGGGGAAACGAGCAGTACTTC. Amino acid sequence: CASSSGTGGNEQYF. The full variable domain, its missing parts supplied by reference TRBV18 and TRBJ2-7, is NAGVMQNPRHLVRRRGQEARLRCSPMKGHSHVYWYRQLPEEGLKFMVYLQKENIIDESGMPKERFSAEFPKEGPSILRIQQVVRGDSAAYFCASSSGTGGNEQYFGPGTRLTVT.

The rearrangement joins TRBV6-5 to TRBJ2-5, with 8 bases matching TRBD2. Germline trimming cut 4 bases from V and 2 bases from J; bases unmatched to any gene: 6. The CDR3 totals 15 residues. Germline values: CDR1 MNHEY, CDR2 SVGAGI. DNA for the CDR3: TGTGCCAGCAGTTCCGCGGGGGGTATTCAAGAGACCCAGTACTTC. This encodes CASSSAGGIQETQYF.

A word on this clone: Sequence at one end of the junction differs from germline and may be a read error. The chain couples TRBV5-1 to TRBJ1-1, with no clear D. Germline V gene lookup returns CDR1 SGHRS and CDR2 YFSETQ. The CDR3 totals 15 residues. The CDR3 reads CASNLDGIAGTEAFF. The CDR3 DNA reads as TGCGCCAGCAACTTGGATGGGATAGCGGGCACTGAAGCTTTCTTT.

This chain joins TRBV9 and TRBJ2-5; 7 bases are a match to TRBD2. Per the germline V gene, CDR1 is SGDLS and CDR2 is YYNGEE. The CDR3 runs 14 residues. V lost 4 bases and J lost 4; bases outside the gene matches: 7. The DNA of the CDR3 is TGTGCCAGCAGCCCCGGGGGGAGGGTAGAGACCCAGTACTTC. Protein: CASSPGGRVETQYF.

The V gene is TRBV5-4, the J gene TRBJ1-2, with no clear D. Germline-derived CDR1 and CDR2 are SGHNT and YYREEE (reference sequence). The CDR3 covers 11 residues. V was cut by 10 bases and J by 6 bases, with 13 bases left in between. The CDR3 bases are TGTGCCTTTCAACGGAGCGATGGCTACACCTTC. Amino acid sequence: CAFQRSDGYTF.

This chain connects TRBV5-1 to TRBJ1-3; 7 bases match TRBD1. Per the germline V gene, CDR1 is SGHRS and CDR2 is YFSETQ. This CDR3 is built from 16 residues. The trim removed 4 bases at V and 0 bases at J, leaving 7 bases unmatched. The CDR3 region is CASSPGTASSGNTIYF. CDR3 DNA sequence: TGCGCCAGCAGCCCAGGGACAGCCAGCTCTGGAAACACCATATATTTT.

The chain uses TRBV5-8 and TRBJ1-1; D is perhaps TRBD1 (6 bases). This CDR3 has 13 amino acids. CDR1 is SGHTS, CDR2 YDEGEE, per germline. V lost 0 bases, J lost 5 bases, and 8 bases lay in between. The CDR3 region has the DNA TGTGCCAGCAGCTTGGATCAGGGGACTGAAGCTTTCTTT. It translates to CASSLDQGTEAFF. Full variable domain (remainder filled in from reference TRBV5-8 and TRBJ1-1): EAGVTQSPTHLIKTRGQQATLRCSPISGHTSVYWYQQALGLGLQFLLWYDEGEERNRGNFPPRFSGRQFPNYSSELNVNALELEDSALYLCASSLDQGTEAFFGQGTRLTVV.

This clone was seen a handful of times. The chain recombines TRBV4-1 with TRBJ1-3; a weak D match, TRBD1 (5 bases). The V gene lost 0 bases and the J gene lost 3 bases, with 15 bases spanning the gap. This CDR3 comprises 17 residues. CDR1 and CDR2 (germline): MGHRA, YSYEKL. CDR3 loop: CASSQEKAGSNGNTIYF. The CDR3 DNA reads TGCGCCAGCAGCCAAGAGAAGGCAGGGTCAAATGGAAACACCATATATTTT.

This sequence joins TRBV6-4 and TRBJ2-3, with TRBD1 matching 9 bases. Germline V gene sequence: CDR1 MRHNA, CDR2 SNTAGT. CDR3 length equals 15 residues. With V trimmed by 4 bases and J by 2 bases, 4 bases remained unmatched. The CDR3 spells CASSVRDRATDTQYF. CDR3 nucleotides: TGTGCCAGCAGTGTACGGGACAGGGCCACAGATACGCAGTATTTT.

This clone was found a few times. V gene TRBV30 combines with J gene TRBJ2-2, with 9 nucleotides matching TRBD1. With 5 bases clipped from V and 9 bases from J, the junction kept 10 bases outside the gene matches. Germline lookup yields CDR1 GTSNPN and CDR2 SVGIG (reference sequence). This CDR3 region has 14 residues. CDR3 DNA: TGTGCCTGGCAACCGGGACAGGGTCACCGGGAGCTGTTTTTT. Translating gives CAWQPGQGHRELFF.

This chain links TRBV28 with TRBJ2-5, with D maybe TRBD1 (6 bases). The CDR3 is 12 residues long. Trimming removed 8 bases from V and 5 bases from J, with 12 bases in between. The V gene's germline CDR1 is MDHEN and CDR2 SYDVKM. CDR3 DNA sequence: TGTGCCAGCCAAACAGGGCTGGAGACCCAGTACTTC. Protein: CASQTGLETQYF.

In its sample, this clone was seen a few times. The chain combines TRBV12-5 with TRBJ2-3; a possible D gene is TRBD1 (5 bases). Germline-derived CDR1 and CDR2 are LGHNT and FRNRAP. Trimming took 0 bases from V and 5 from J, leaving 15 bases between them. This CDR3 has 16 residues. The CDR3 DNA is TGTGCTAGTGGTTTGGTCGGCGCAGGGTACCTAGATACGCAGTATTTT. Translation gives CASGLVGAGYLDTQYF.

The V call is TRBV11-3, the J call TRBJ1-3; D is unresolved. Trimming pared 3 bases from V and 0 bases from J, leaving 12 bases between. Germline values: CDR1 SGHNT, CDR2 YENEEA. The CDR3 runs to 16 residues. The chain's CDR3 is CASSFADVASGNTIYF. For the CDR3, the DNA is TGTGCCAGCAGCTTCGCCGACGTAGCCTCTGGAAACACCATATATTTT.

The rearrangement joins TRBV2 to TRBJ1-6, with D hard to call. Trimming shortened V by 0 bases and J by 18 bases, and 15 bases separated the two germline ends. Germline CDR1 reads SNHLY; CDR2 reads FYNNEI. The CDR3 runs 13 residues. Written as DNA, the CDR3 is TGTGCCAGCAGTGAAGCGCTTAGCCTTCCATACCACTTT. This translates into CASSEALSLPYHF.

This clone occurred a few times. The rearrangement joins TRBV7-6 to TRBJ2-3, with unresolved D. Germline V gives CDR1 SGHVS, CDR2 FNYEAQ. The CDR3 has 13 amino acids. V lost 2 bases, J lost 5 bases, and 8 bases lay in between. The CDR3 DNA is TGTGCCAGCAGCTTAATGCAGCGAGATACGCAGTATTTT. This gives the protein CASSLMQRDTQYF.

The rearrangement uses TRBV5-1 and TRBJ2-2; 7 positions match TRBD2. Germline lookup yields CDR1 SGHRS and CDR2 YFSETQ. V shed 4 bases and J 0 bases; nucleotides not matched to a gene: 3. This CDR3 contains 15 residues. For the CDR3, the DNA is TGCGCCAGCAGCCGACTAGCTCCGAACACCGGGGAGCTGTTTTTT. It yields the protein CASSRLAPNTGELFF.

The V and J genes are TRBV19 and TRBJ2-2, with 10 bases aligning to TRBD1. This CDR3 spans 13 amino acids. Germline V gene lookup returns CDR1 LNHDA and CDR2 SQIVND (reference sequence). V was pared by 8 bases and J by 4 bases, with 1 base of the junction left unmatched. CDR3 loop: CASWTGGTGELFF. The CDR3 DNA is TGTGCCAGTTGGACAGGGGGCACCGGGGAGCTGTTTTTT.

This clone appeared a few times. This chain joins TRBV6-6 and TRBJ1-4; TRBD1 aligns across 8 bases. This CDR3 has 16 residues. In germline, CDR1 is MNHNY, CDR2 SVGAGI (reference sequence). Trimming cost V 2 bases and J 2 bases; bases outside gene matches: 4. This CDR3 reads CASSYLQGATNEKLFF. The CDR3 nucleotides are TGTGCCAGCAGTTACCTTCAGGGGGCGACTAATGAAAAACTGTTTTTT.